The 12 T cell receptor beta chains below were found in one sample sequenced in a study of cytomegalovirus exposure and HLA in healthy donors. PCR was performed using 60 Vbeta and 13 Jbeta primers. Assay: immunoSEQ multiplex PCR; the TCRdb copy retains only in-frame clones and omits some. The table lists around 200,000 clones, roughly four fifths of them singletons. The sequenced sample was PBMCs. The receptor source for this set is a woman aged 25-40 years in good health and CMV-seropositive.

This clone showed up just a few times. V is TRBV28 and J is TRBJ2-7; tentative D call: TRBD1 (6 bases). Germline V CDR1 and CDR2: MDHEN, SYDVKM. The CDR3 spans 13 residues. Trimming left V 2 bases short and J 3 bases short, with 8 bases between. The CDR3 region has the DNA TGTGCCAGCAGTTTAGAACAGGGCTACGAGCAGTACTTC. It specifies CASSLEQGYEQYF. Full variable domain (remainder filled in from reference TRBV28 and TRBJ2-7): DVKVTQSSRYLVKRTGEKVFLECVQDMDHENMFWYRQDPGLGLRLIYFSYDVKMKEKGDIPEGYSVSREKKERFSLILESASTNQTSMYLCASSLEQGYEQYFGPGTRLTVT.

The chain couples TRBV5-6 to TRBJ1-2; D remains unclear. V lost 4 bases, J lost 1 base, and 17 bases lay in between. Per the germline V gene, CDR1 is SGHDT and CDR2 is YYEEEE. The CDR3 contains 16 residues. CDR3 sequence reads: CASSVGRRVLNYGYTF. The CDR3 nucleotides read TGTGCCAGCAGCGTGGGCCGACGGGTTCTTAACTATGGCTACACCTTC.

Remarks on this clone: Other DNA sequences in the same sample also yield this CDR3. The chain carries TRBV5-1 and TRBJ2-1; D possibly corresponds to TRBD2 (5 bases). CDR3 length: 14 amino acids. Trimming stripped 3 bases from V and 4 bases from J, with 11 bases between. Germline CDR1 SGHRS, CDR2 YFSETQ. This chain's CDR3 is CASSSAGGYNEQFF. CDR3 DNA sequence: TGCGCCAGCAGCTCGGCGGGCGGTTACAATGAGCAGTTCTTC.

V gene TRBV7-2 combines with J gene TRBJ1-2; weak D call: TRBD1 (6 bases). The CDR3 sequence is 13 residues long. The V end lost 1 base, the J end lost 6 bases, and 9 bases lay between the germline ends. Germline lookup yields CDR1 SGHTA and CDR2 FQGNSA. The CDR3 is CASSLGQANGYTF. DNA of the CDR3: TGTGCCAGCAGCTTAGGACAGGCGAATGGCTACACCTTC.

The V call is TRBV2, the J call TRBJ2-3; 7 bases align to TRBD2. Unmatched junction bases numbered 5, after V lost 8 bases and J lost 0 bases. Germline V gene sequence: CDR1 SNHLY, CDR2 FYNNEI. This CDR3 spans 14 amino acids. CDR3 sequence: CASLGLLSTDTQYF. The CDR3, as DNA: TGTGCCAGCCTGGGACTACTTAGCACAGATACGCAGTATTTT. Based on the CDR3 plus reference TRBV2 and TRBJ2-3, the full variable domain is EPEVTQTPSHQVTQMGQEVILRCVPISNHLYFYWYRQILGQKVEFLVSFYNNEISEKSEIFDDQFSVERPDGSNFTLKIRSTKLEDSAMYFCASLGLLSTDTQYFGPGTRLTVL.

The chain links TRBV5-4 to TRBJ2-7, with 10 bases that match TRBD1. Germline CDR1 and CDR2: SGHNT and YYREEE (reference sequence). The V and J ends lost 5 bases and 5 bases, in that order; junction bases with no gene match: 7. The CDR3 extends over 14 amino acids. This chain's CDR3 is CASRPGTGADEQYF. In DNA, the CDR3 is TGTGCCAGCAGACCAGGGACAGGGGCTGACGAGCAGTACTTC.

J is TRBJ1-5 and V is TRBV19; no clear D. This CDR3 is built from 17 residues. The germline CDR1 and CDR2 sequences are LNHDA and SQIVND (reference sequence). Trimming left V 3 bases short and J 0 bases short, with 15 bases between. In DNA, the CDR3 is TGTGCCAGTAGTATGGTAACAGTCACATATAGCAATCAGCCCCAGCATTTT. Translation: CASSMVTVTYSNQPQHF.

The chain employs TRBV5-1 and TRBJ2-2; D is possibly TRBD1 (6 bases). CDR1 is SGHRS, CDR2 YFSETQ, per germline. Trimming removed 1 base from V and 0 bases from J, with 16 bases in between. This CDR3 region has 18 residues. The CDR3 region is CASSLRGNSLANTGELFF. In DNA form, the CDR3 reads TGCGCCAGCAGCTTGAGGGGGAACTCGCTAGCGAACACCGGGGAGCTGTTTTTT.

The chain combines TRBV5-5 with TRBJ1-3; 8 bases match TRBD1. In germline, CDR1 is SGHKS, CDR2 YYEKEE (reference sequence). The V gene end was trimmed by 3 bases and the J gene end by 0 bases; junction bases not matched to a gene: 5. The CDR3 extends over 16 amino acids. Here the CDR3 reads CASSSMTGASGNTIYF. For the CDR3, the DNA is TGTGCCAGCAGCTCAATGACAGGGGCCTCTGGAAACACCATATATTTT.

The chain has TRBV7-9 and TRBJ1-2, with D uncertain. The germline V and J ends were trimmed by 0 bases and 0 bases, with 5 bases remaining between them. The CDR3 covers 14 residues. Germline V gene data show CDR1 as SEHNR and CDR2 as FQNEAQ (reference sequence). The CDR3 sequence is CASSLASANYGYTF. The CDR3, as DNA: TGTGCCAGCAGCTTAGCGAGCGCTAACTATGGCTACACCTTC.

J is TRBJ2-1 and V is TRBV14; 11 bases line up with TRBD2. Trimming cost V 2 bases and J 0 bases; bases outside gene matches: 12. This CDR3 is 20 amino acids long. In germline, CDR1 is SGHDN, CDR2 FVKESK. The DNA of the CDR3 is TGTGCCAGCAGCCAACTTCCGGGACTAGCGGAAAGAGTCTCCTACAATGAGCAGTTCTTC. It codes for CASSQLPGLAERVSYNEQFF. The full variable domain, rest sourced from reference TRBV14 and TRBJ2-1, is EAGVTQFPSHSVIEKGQTVTLRCDPISGHDNLYWYRRVMGKEIKFLLHFVKESKQDESGMPNNRFLAERTGGTYSTLKVQPAELEDSGVYFCASSQLPGLAERVSYNEQFFGPGTRLTVL.

The rearrangement links TRBV18 to TRBJ1-1, with 7 bases fitting TRBD1. The V and J ends lost 3 bases and 10 bases, in that order; junction bases with no gene match: 5. CDR1 and CDR2 from the germline V gene are KGHSH and LQKENI. The CDR3 contains 12 residues. CDR3 nucleotide sequence: TGTGCCAGCTCACCGGAGACAGGGAGAGCTTTCTTT. It specifies CASSPETGRAFF.